This TCR beta chain was found in a study of OX40 agonist ivuxolimab in advanced cancers. Study-level information: Ivuxolimab is a fully human IgG2 antibody that activates OX40 (CD134). Cohort: roughly 79% men, mean age approximately 64, aged roughly 23 to 90. Three patients showed partial responses: one hepatocellular carcinoma and two cutaneous melanoma cases.

Whole-study findings and limits: Clones of CD4+ and CD8+ blood T cells grew by week 6 at doses of 0.1 to 3.0 mg/kg.

The repertoire was sequenced with immunoSEQ multiplex PCR; TCRdb's copy has only in-frame clones and lacks some. Of about 73,000 clones in the sample, 90% were seen once. With V trimmed by 7 bases and J by 4 bases, 4 bases remained unmatched. The CDR3 runs 14 residues. Germline CDR1 LNHDA, CDR2 SQIVND (reference sequence). This clone was seen a few times. What it recognizes is unknown. Other DNA sequences from this sample encode an identical CDR3 as well. Material: CD4+ or CD8+ T cells sorted from blood, obtained in a trial of the OX40 agonist ivuxolimab. J is TRBJ2-5 and V is TRBV19; 12 nucleotides align to TRBD1. The receptor comes from an adult with an advanced solid tumor such as melanoma, head and neck, liver or kidney cancer. DNA for the CDR3: TGTGCCAGTAAACGGGACAGGGGGCGAGAGACCCAGTACTTC. It translates to CASKRDRGRETQYF.